This is a list of T cell receptor beta chains from one sample in a study of shared clonotypes between healthy human individuals. The protocol was immunoSEQ multiplex PCR, while the TCRdb copy is restricted to in-frame clones and leaves out a portion. The sample has some 89,000 clones, 67% seen once. The specimen sequenced was memory CD8+ T cells sorted from blood. All receptors derive from a man aged 25 to 40 in good health. CDR3s include the opening cysteine and the closing phenylalanine or tryptophan. Rows may omit the clone size; those that give it use once, few, many or a size class.

J	V	size	CDR3
TRBJ2-7	TRBV5-4	few	CASSIGEEQYF
TRBJ2-7	TRBV7-2	few	CASSSRGQGSAYEQYF
TRBJ2-1	TRBV7-3	-	CASSLFNDEQFF
TRBJ1-5	TRBV27	-	CASSNITGTGNENQPQHF
-	TRBV28	-	CATRGLAYEQYF
TRBJ2-2	TRBV19	-	CASNGGDASGELFF
TRBJ1-5	TRBV13	once	CASSLGQGGNQPQHF
TRBJ1-1	TRBV25-1	once	CASSDHSEAFF
TRBJ2-7	TRBV2	-	CASSEDRTYEQYF
TRBJ2-7	TRBV28	few	CASRGGGWEQYF
TRBJ2-3	TRBV18	-	CASSPGLESTDTQYF
TRBJ1-2	TRBV2	few	CASSASGSGYTF
TRBJ2-7	TRBV27	-	CASSFSFGSYEQYF
TRBJ1-2	TRBV5-4	-	CASSGDGNGYTF
TRBJ2-7	TRBV27	once	CASSLSRSASGRGEQYF
TRBJ2-7	TRBV2	once	CASSLDRSLYEQYF
TRBJ1-1	TRBV29-1	-	CSVNPAGQTAFF
TRBJ1-3	TRBV7-6	-	CASSSTQGTPVSGNTIYF
TRBJ1-2	TRBV6-1	-	CASHTNYGYTF
TRBJ1-3	TRBV29-1	many	CSFWGGMGNTIYF
TRBJ2-7	TRBV18	-	CASSPGARYEQYF
TRBJ2-2	TRBV14	-	CASSLSVGDSLTGELFF
TRBJ2-7	TRBV9	-	CASVPPGQDDEQYF
TRBJ2-3	TRBV25-1	-	CASGIRGPPGTDTQYF
TRBJ2-3	TRBV27	few	CASTPTALGTDTQYF
TRBJ2-2	TRBV11-2	-	CASRNLRGRTTGELFF
TRBJ1-2	TRBV11-2	few	CASSLDSGWSEYGYTF
TRBJ2-7	TRBV6-5	-	CATRGGSYEQYF
TRBJ1-2	TRBV9	-	CASSVGEYYTF
TRBJ1-1	TRBV6-5	-	CASSRVENTEAFF
TRBJ2-1	TRBV4-3	-	CASSQDLASGSLHNEQFF
TRBJ1-3	TRBV27	-	CASSAGPSSGNTIYF
TRBJ2-1	TRBV7-2	-	CASSLETGDNNEQFF
TRBJ2-3	TRBV9	-	CASSATGGGIDTQYF
TRBJ2-3	TRBV19	-	CASSVAGGYTDTQYF
TRBJ2-3	TRBV7-2	-	CASSLVGEGDTQYF
TRBJ2-2	TRBV5-3	many	CARSSVNGLAGGPVGELFF
TRBJ2-7	TRBV7-9	-	CASSSSEQYF
TRBJ2-7	TRBV28	medium-sized	CASSLIGGDEQYF
TRBJ2-7	TRBV29-1	-	CSVRGELSHEQYF
TRBJ2-1	TRBV11-2	-	CASSLGREQFF
TRBJ1-2	TRBV6-5	-	CASSYSNWVGYTF
TRBJ2-1	TRBV7-8	-	CASRQRTSGSLISEQFF
TRBJ2-2	TRBV25-1	-	CASSETRQTGELFF
TRBJ2-7	TRBV4-3	-	CASSEGGRAYEQYF
TRBJ2-1	TRBV9	-	CASSVVGWGGSSYNEQFF
TRBJ2-7	TRBV6-5	once	CASSGTSVYEQYF
TRBJ1-1	TRBV21-1	-	CASSKGTKGPLSTYTEAFF
TRBJ1-2	TRBV4-2	-	CASSLDGRRGHYGYTF
TRBJ2-7	TRBV7-9	-	CASSTSTSGRNYEQYF
TRBJ2-5	TRBV30	many	CAWSTSRWGTAQYF
TRBJ2-3	TRBV10-3	-	CAISELAGDTQYF
TRBJ2-5	TRBV7-2	-	CASSLVGESWETQYF
TRBJ1-1	TRBV18	-	CASSGTGTGYTEAFF
TRBJ2-3	TRBV6-6	-	CASSYGQDTQYF
TRBJ2-7	TRBV25-1	-	CASSASGGIYEQYF
TRBJ2-7	TRBV5-4	-	CASSTWTRVSEQYF
TRBJ2-4	TRBV28	-	CASSGLTRLSIQYF
TRBJ1-2	TRBV6-4	-	CASSVKQGDDGYTF